This TCR beta chain was sequenced for a study of blood T cells in healthy people across ages (dated by TCRdb to between 2014 and 2016). Background on the whole study: In model experiments, template switching captured about one uniquely barcoded TCR beta cDNA molecule for every two T cells. To track age-related changes in TCR beta repertoire diversity, the study relied on deep sequencing normalized with unique cDNA molecular identifiers. Four age groups were formed from the donors: young (average about 15 years), middle-aged (more than 35), aged (62) and long-lived (more than 75). To avoid experimental bias, donors of different ages were distributed randomly across sequencing lanes. Using the same blood draw, the study looked at two additional independent replicas of 1 million unique cDNA reads for two donors, one aged 18 to 29 and the other aged 80 or older. Overall study outcomes, separate from this receptor: Compared with the aged group, the long-lived group had more naive CD4+ T cells, fewer expanded clones and increased TCR diversity, a pattern suggesting age selection. Bulk unsorted PBMC profiling prevented conclusive comparison of naive and antigen-experienced compartments. The CMV infection status of donors was not known, potentially confounding age-related changes in expanded clonotypes. The percentage of naive T cells measured by flow cytometry correlated strongly with observed TCR beta diversity. Total diversity estimates from one million sequenced T cells were considered lower bounds and underestimates. Observed TCR beta diversity per million T cells fell roughly linearly with age, and a significant reduction was already apparent by age approximately 41.

Including the terminal cysteine and phenylalanine, the CDR3 comprises 14 residues. Kept here is only the CDR3 DNA, which spans 42 bases and is read in frame from base 1. The trim is 5 bases for V and 10 bases for J, with a gap of 18 bases between the germline ends. Via the germline V gene (reference sequence), CDR1 is PRHDT and CDR2 FYEKMQ. A word on this clonotype: Which antigen it targets is not known. Qualities for individual bases were not recorded, and no much larger clone is one base off.

Library creation used 5' RACE. Sequenced on an Illumina HiSeq 2500. A second about 7 to 12 cycle PCR used a sample-barcoded 5' primer and a J-beta primer mix. A unique molecular identifier was introduced onto each TCR beta cDNA molecule by a template-switch 5' adaptor carrying 12 random nucleotides. At least 2.5 million CDR3-containing paired-end reads were obtained from each sample. All of the RNA was converted into first-strand cDNA using the Mint cDNA synthesis kit, with a TRBC-specific oligonucleotide serving as the primer. Following uracil-DNA glycosylase treatment, a first 18-cycle PCR with universal primers M1SS and BC2_uni_R was performed on all cDNA. As for how the authors treated the data: Each sample was normalized by randomly selecting 1 million high-quality reads, each carrying a distinct molecular identifier. Reads with shared molecular identifiers were discarded instead of being binned into consensus sequences. CDR3 identification, clonotype clustering and error correction used MiTCR with a Q25 quality threshold and the strictest error-elimination algorithm. A nonparametric unseen species model with Euler transformation was used to estimate lower-bound total TCR beta diversity. TCRdb applied fastp at Q25 and MiXCR to the public reads, then kept only in-frame beta chains. Entries that share a CDR3 protein sequence are merged under the most common genes and DNA. Here the V and J calls rest on TCRdb's processing, not on the authors' analysis. The sample records 850,000 to 1,000,000 distinct CDR3 sequences, around 49% of which are singletons. Roughly an eighth of the sample comes from the top ten.

Systemically healthy Caucasian individuals from Russia, 35 to 50 in total and aged about 6 to 90 years, were included as donors. Approximately 10 milliliters of peripheral blood were collected from each donor into EDTA-treated Vacutainer tubes. Ficoll-Paque density-gradient centrifugation was used to isolate PBMCs, with at least 6.5 million per sample. Trizol reagent was used to extract total RNA from PBMCs, with at least 5.5 micrograms per sample. The percentages of naive CD45RAhigh/CD27high T cells were determined by flow cytometry on a PBMC aliquot from every donor. The receptor comes from a young man in good health. Sequenced input: blood. The chain is made from TRBV13 and TRBJ2-1, and the D gene may be TRBD2, 7 bases matching. The CDR3 sequence is CASSPFGGALEQFF. The DNA is as follows: TGTGCCAGCAGCCCTTTTGGGGGGGCATTGGAGCAGTTCTTC.